This is a list of T cell receptor beta chains from one sample in a study of T cell repertoires in cytomegalovirus infection. These receptors lack a known antigen. TCRdb reanalysed the reads using MiXCR and keeps one entry per CDR3 protein. The sample has some 940,000 distinct CDR3 sequences; around 31% are singletons. The specimen comprised cultured CD8+ T cells from PBMCs, sampled from culture after CMV antigen stimulation. The receptors originated from a human donor in good health (CMV status not recorded). Some clones in this sample may be carry-over from other donors' samples. The conserved cysteine and the conserved F or W are not part of the CDR3 here. Each record gives: V gene, CDR3 protein.

>TRBV7-9
ASSLTVPSYYGYT
>TRBV10-3
AISETIYEQY
>TRBV18
ASSPRQADLAKNIQY
>TRBV7-6
ASSGGQNTGELF
>TRBV6-8
ASSYSGYYTGELF
>TRBV2
ATPGGGSPEAF
>TRBV19
ASSIWGRNFYGYT
>TRBV6-5
ASSYMGDNEQF
>TRBV7-3
ASIPPGAPVSGANVLT
>TRBV6-1
ASPDAWNTEAF
>TRBV12-3/TRBV12-4
ASSFRGRELF
>TRBV7-9
ASSGRTDQVGY
>TRBV20-1
SAKFRGPHEQY
>TRBV7-8
ASLAGNTEAF
>TRBV7-8
ASSLNLMSGGGTDTQY
>TRBV9
ASSVAPGGGNGYT
>TRBV24-1
ATSDLEVVANEQF
>TRBV29-1
SVDHSWSYNEQF
>TRBV7-2
ASSSTGYSNQPQH
>TRBV5-1
ASSQRQGPRDTQY
>TRBV9
ASSVAGFGYT
>TRBV7-2
ASSSTTGNEQF
>TRBV7-6
ASSLTGVDTIY
>TRBV9
ASSSEGRLNQPQH
>TRBV29-1
SVEGHRSGANVLT
>TRBV27
ATKDWGNIQY
>TRBV7-9
ASSLGSSGRPGQGHLVRAEAF
>TRBV9
ASSVGRGGRPDTQY
>TRBV7-9
ASSIGQGPYGYT
>TRBV14
ASSQGDDTPIYNEQF
>TRBV19
ASSTTGAPPYNSPLH